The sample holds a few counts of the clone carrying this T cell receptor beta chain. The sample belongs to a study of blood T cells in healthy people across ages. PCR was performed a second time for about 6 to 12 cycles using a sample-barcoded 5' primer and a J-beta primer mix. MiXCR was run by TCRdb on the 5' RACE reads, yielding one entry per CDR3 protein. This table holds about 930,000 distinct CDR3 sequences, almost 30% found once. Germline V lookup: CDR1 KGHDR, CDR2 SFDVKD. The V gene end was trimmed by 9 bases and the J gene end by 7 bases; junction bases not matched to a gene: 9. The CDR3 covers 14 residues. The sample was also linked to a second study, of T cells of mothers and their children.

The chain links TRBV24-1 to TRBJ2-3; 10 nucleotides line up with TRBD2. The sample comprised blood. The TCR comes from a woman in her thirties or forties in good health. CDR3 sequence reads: CATAAAGGQHTQYF. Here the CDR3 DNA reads TGTGCCACCGCCGCAGCGGGGGGGCAACATACGCAGTATTTT.